This is a list of T cell receptor beta chains from one sample in a study of glioma-infiltrating T cells. TCRdb re-derived calls from the multiplex PCR reads in MiXCR, one entry per CDR3 protein. The sample contains under 20,000 distinct CDR3 sequences, 58% of which appear only once. Sequencing used glioma tissue, nonneoplastic brain tissue, or PBMCs (not recorded which). All receptors derive from a human donor with low-grade glioma or glioblastoma, undergoing nonglioma brain surgery, or in good health (not recorded which). CDR3s include the opening cysteine and the closing phenylalanine or tryptophan. The D gene is left open where the match is weak. Size is omitted from some rows. Given values are once, few, many or a class for expanded clones.

abundance: few; d_gene: TRBD2; v_gene: TRBV6-2/TRBV6-3; j_gene: TRBJ2-1; CDR3nt: TGTGCCAGCAGCGATCTAGCGGGCTCCTACAATGAGCAGTTCTTC; CDR3aa: CASSDLAGSYNEQFF
abundance: NA; d_gene: NA; v_gene: TRBV25-1; j_gene: TRBJ1-6; CDR3nt: TGTGCCAGCACCGAATATGGTTCACCCCTCCACTTT; CDR3aa: CASTEYGSPLHF
abundance: few; d_gene: NA; v_gene: TRBV27; j_gene: TRBJ2-1; CDR3nt: TGTGCCAGCAGTTTAGACAGAGTCTACAATGAGCAGTTCTTC; CDR3aa: CASSLDRVYNEQFF
abundance: few; d_gene: NA; v_gene: TRBV20-1; j_gene: TRBJ2-7; CDR3nt: TGCAGTGCTAGGAAGGAGGGAGCCATCAATCGCTACGAGCAGTACTTC; CDR3aa: CSARKEGAINRYEQYF
abundance: NA; d_gene: NA; v_gene: TRBV20-1; j_gene: TRBJ1-2; CDR3nt: TGCAGTGCCATAGACGGCCGCCAGGTCTATGGCTACACCTTC; CDR3aa: CSAIDGRQVYGYTF
abundance: NA; d_gene: NA; v_gene: TRBV2; j_gene: TRBJ1-5; CDR3nt: TGTGCCAGCAGTAGGCCGGGCGGTCAGCCCCAGCATTTT; CDR3aa: CASSRPGGQPQHF
abundance: once; d_gene: NA; v_gene: TRBV5-4; j_gene: TRBJ1-3; CDR3nt: TGTGCCAGCACGTCGAAGACTGGAAACACCATATATTTT; CDR3aa: CASTSKTGNTIYF
abundance: NA; d_gene: NA; v_gene: TRBV6-2/TRBV6-3; j_gene: TRBJ2-3; CDR3nt: TGTGCCAGCAGATTTCTAGCGAGCACAGATACGCAGTATTTT; CDR3aa: CASRFLASTDTQYF
abundance: medium-sized; d_gene: NA; v_gene: TRBV27; j_gene: TRBJ2-5; CDR3nt: TGTGCCAGCAGTTCCCCTCACAGGAAAGAGACCCAGTACTTC; CDR3aa: CASSSPHRKETQYF
abundance: NA; d_gene: TRBD1; v_gene: TRBV18; j_gene: TRBJ1-5; CDR3nt: TGTGCCAGCTTACGGACAGGGGATCAGCCCCAGCATTTT; CDR3aa: CASLRTGDQPQHF